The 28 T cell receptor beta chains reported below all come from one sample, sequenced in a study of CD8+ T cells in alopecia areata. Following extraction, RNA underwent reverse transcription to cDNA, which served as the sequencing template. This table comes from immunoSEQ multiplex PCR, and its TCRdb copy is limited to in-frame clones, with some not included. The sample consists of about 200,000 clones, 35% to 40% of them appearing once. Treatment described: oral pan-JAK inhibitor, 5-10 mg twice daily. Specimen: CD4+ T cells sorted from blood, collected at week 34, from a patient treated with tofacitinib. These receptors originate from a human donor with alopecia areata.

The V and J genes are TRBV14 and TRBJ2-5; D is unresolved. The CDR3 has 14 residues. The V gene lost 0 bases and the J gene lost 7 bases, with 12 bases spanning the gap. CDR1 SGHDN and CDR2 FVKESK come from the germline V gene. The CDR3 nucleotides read TGTGCCAGCAGCCAAGATCCCACTCGCAGGACCCAGTACTTC. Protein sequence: CASSQDPTRRTQYF. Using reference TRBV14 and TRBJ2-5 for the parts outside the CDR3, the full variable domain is EAGVTQFPSHSVIEKGQTVTLRCDPISGHDNLYWYRRVMGKEIKFLLHFVKESKQDESGMPNNRFLAERTGGTYSTLKVQPAELEDSGVYFCASSQDPTRRTQYFGPGTRLLVL.

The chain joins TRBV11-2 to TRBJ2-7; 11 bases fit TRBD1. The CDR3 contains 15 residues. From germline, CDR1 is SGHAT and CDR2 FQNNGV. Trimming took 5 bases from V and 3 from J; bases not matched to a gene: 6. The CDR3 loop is CASSRRDRGSYEQYF. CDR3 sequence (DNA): TGTGCCAGCAGCCGACGGGACAGGGGGAGCTACGAGCAGTACTTC.

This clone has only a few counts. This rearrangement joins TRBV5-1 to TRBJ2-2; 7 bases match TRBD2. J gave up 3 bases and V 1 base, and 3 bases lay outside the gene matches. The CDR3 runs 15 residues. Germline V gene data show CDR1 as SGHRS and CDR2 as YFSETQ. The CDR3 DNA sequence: TGCGCCAGCAGCTTGACTAGCGACTACACCGGGGAGCTGTTTTTT. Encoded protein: CASSLTSDYTGELFF.

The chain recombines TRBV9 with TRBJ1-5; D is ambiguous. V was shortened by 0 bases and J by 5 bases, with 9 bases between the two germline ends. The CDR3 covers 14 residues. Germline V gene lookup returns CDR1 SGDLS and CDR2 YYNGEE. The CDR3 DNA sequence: TGTGCCAGCAGCGTAGGACCACAATATCAGCCCCAGCATTTT. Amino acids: CASSVGPQYQPQHF.

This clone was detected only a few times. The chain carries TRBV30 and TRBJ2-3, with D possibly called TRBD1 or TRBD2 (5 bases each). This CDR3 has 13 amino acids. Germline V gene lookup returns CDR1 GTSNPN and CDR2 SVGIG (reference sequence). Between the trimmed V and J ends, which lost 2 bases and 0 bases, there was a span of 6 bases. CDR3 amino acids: CAWSWGSTDTQYF. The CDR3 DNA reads TGTGCCTGGAGTTGGGGGAGCACAGATACGCAGTATTTT. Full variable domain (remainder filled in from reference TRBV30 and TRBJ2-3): SQTIHQWPATLVQPVGSPLSLECTVEGTSNPNLYWYRQAAGRGLQLLFYSVGIGQISSEVPQNLSASRPQDRQFILSSKKLLLSDSGFYLCAWSWGSTDTQYFGPGTRLTVL.

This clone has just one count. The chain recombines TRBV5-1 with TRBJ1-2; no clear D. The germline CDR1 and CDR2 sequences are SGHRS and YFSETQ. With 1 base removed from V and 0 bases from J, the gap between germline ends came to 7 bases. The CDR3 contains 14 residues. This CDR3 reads CASSLTATNYGYTF. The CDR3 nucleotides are TGCGCCAGCAGCTTGACAGCGACTAACTATGGCTACACCTTC.

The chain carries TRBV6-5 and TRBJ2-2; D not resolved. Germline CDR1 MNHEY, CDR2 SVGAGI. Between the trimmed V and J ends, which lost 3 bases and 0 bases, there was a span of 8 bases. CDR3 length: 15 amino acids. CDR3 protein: CASSYEPTNTGELFF. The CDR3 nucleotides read TGTGCCAGCAGTTATGAACCAACGAACACCGGGGAGCTGTTTTTT.

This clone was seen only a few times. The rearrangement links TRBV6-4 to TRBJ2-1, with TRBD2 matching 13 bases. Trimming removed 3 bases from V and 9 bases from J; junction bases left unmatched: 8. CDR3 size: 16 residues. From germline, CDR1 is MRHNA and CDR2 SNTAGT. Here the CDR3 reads CASSESGLAGEGEQFF. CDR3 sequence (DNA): TGTGCCAGCAGTGAATCCGGACTAGCGGGGGAGGGTGAGCAGTTCTTC.

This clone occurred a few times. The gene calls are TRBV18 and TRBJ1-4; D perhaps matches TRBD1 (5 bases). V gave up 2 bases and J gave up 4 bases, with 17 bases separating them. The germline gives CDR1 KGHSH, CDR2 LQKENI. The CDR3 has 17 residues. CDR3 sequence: CASSPLAPTAHNEKLFF. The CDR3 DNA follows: TGTGCCAGCTCACCATTGGCCCCGACAGCTCATAATGAAAAACTGTTTTTT. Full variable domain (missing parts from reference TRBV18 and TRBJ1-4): NAGVMQNPRHLVRRRGQEARLRCSPMKGHSHVYWYRQLPEEGLKFMVYLQKENIIDESGMPKERFSAEFPKEGPSILRIQQVVRGDSAAYFCASSPLAPTAHNEKLFFGSGTQLSVL.

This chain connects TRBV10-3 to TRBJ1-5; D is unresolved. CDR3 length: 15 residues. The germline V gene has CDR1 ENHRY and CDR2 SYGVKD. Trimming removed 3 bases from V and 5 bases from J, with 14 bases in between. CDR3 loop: CAISEGLIGDQPQHF. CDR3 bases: TGTGCCATCAGTGAAGGACTTATCGGAGATCAGCCCCAGCATTTT.

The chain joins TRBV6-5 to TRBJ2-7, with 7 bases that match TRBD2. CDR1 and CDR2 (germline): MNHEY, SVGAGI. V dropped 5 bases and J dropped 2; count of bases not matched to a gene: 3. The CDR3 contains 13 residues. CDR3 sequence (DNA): TGTGCCAGCAGTCAACTAGCGCCCTACGAGCAGTACTTC. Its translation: CASSQLAPYEQYF.

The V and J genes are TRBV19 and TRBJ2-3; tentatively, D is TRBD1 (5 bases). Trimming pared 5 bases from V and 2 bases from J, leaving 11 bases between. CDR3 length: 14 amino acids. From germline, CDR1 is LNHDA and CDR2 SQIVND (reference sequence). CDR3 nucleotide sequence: TGTGCCAGTAGTTCGGACACCTACACAGATACGCAGTATTTT. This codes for CASSSDTYTDTQYF.

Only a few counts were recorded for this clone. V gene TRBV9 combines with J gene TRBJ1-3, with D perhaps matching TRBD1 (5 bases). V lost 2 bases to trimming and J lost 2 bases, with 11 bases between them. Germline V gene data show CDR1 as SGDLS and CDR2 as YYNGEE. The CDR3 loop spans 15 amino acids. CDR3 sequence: CASSVTSGTGNTIYF. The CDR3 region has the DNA TGTGCCAGCAGCGTGACGTCAGGGACTGGAAACACCATATATTTT.

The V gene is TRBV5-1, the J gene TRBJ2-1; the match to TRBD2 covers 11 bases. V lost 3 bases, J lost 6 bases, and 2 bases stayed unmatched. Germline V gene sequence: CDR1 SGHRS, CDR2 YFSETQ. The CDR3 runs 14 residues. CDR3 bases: TGCGCCAGCAGCTCGGGACTAGCGGCCAATGAGCAGTTCTTC. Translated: CASSSGLAANEQFF.

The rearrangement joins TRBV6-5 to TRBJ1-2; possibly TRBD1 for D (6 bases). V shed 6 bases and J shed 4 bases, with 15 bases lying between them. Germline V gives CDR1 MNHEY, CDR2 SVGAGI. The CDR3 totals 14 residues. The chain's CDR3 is CASRKGGPLYGYTF. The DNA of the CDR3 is TGTGCCAGCAGGAAGGGGGGACCTCTCTATGGCTACACCTTC.

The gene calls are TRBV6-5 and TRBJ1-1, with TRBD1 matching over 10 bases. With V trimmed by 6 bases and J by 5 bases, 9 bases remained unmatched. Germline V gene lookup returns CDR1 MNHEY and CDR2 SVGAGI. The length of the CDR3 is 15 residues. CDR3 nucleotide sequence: TGTGCCAGCAGGGGACAGGGGATTCGTGGGACTGAAGCTTTCTTT. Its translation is CASRGQGIRGTEAFF.

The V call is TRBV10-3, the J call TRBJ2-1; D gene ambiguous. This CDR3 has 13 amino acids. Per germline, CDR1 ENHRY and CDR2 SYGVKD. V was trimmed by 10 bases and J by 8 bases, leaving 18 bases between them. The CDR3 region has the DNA TGTGCCACCGAAGCCATCCAAAAGGATGAGCAGTTCTTC. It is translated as CATEAIQKDEQFF.

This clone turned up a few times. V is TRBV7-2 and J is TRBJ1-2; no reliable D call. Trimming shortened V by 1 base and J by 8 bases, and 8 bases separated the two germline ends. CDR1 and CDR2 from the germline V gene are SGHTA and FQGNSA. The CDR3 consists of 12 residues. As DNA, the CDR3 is TGTGCCAGCAGCTTAGTACAGCTGGGCTACACCTTC. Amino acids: CASSLVQLGYTF.

The CDR3 nucleotides are TGTGCCATCAGTGAAGGGGTTGGGAGCGGGGAGCTGTTTTTT. It codes for CAISEGVGSGELFF. V gene TRBV10-3 combines with J gene TRBJ2-2; D may correspond to TRBD1 or TRBD2 (5 bases each). The CDR3 has 14 amino acids. Germline-derived CDR1 and CDR2 are ENHRY and SYGVKD. Between the trimmed V and J ends, which lost 3 bases and 7 bases, there was a span of 12 bases.

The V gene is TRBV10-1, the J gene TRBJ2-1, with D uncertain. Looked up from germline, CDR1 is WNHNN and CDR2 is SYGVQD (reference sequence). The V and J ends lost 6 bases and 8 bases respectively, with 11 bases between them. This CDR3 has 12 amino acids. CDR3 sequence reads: CASSLGADEQFF. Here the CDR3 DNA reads TGCGCCAGCAGCCTCGGTGCTGATGAGCAGTTCTTC.

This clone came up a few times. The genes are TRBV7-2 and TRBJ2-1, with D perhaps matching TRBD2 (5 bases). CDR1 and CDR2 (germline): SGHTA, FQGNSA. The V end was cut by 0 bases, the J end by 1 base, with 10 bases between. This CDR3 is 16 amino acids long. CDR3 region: CASSLANGMSYNEQFF. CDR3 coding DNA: TGTGCCAGCAGCTTAGCTAACGGGATGTCCTACAATGAGCAGTTCTTC.

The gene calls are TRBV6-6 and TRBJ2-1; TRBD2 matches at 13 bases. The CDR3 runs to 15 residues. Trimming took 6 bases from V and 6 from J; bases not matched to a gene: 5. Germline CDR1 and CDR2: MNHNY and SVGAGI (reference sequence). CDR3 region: CASRSGLAGSNEQFF. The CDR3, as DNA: TGTGCCAGCAGATCGGGACTAGCGGGAAGCAATGAGCAGTTCTTC.

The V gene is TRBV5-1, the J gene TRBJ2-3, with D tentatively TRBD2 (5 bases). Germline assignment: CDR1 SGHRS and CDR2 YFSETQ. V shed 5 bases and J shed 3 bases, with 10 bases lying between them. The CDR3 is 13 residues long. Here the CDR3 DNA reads TGCGCCAGCAGAGGACGGGGAACAGATACGCAGTATTTT. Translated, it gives CASRGRGTDTQYF.

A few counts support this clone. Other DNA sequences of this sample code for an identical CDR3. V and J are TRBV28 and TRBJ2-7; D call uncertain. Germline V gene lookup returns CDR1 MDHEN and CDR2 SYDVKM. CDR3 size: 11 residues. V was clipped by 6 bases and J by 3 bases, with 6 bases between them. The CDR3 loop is CASSSLYEQYF. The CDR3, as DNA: TGTGCCAGCAGCTCCCTCTACGAGCAGTACTTC.

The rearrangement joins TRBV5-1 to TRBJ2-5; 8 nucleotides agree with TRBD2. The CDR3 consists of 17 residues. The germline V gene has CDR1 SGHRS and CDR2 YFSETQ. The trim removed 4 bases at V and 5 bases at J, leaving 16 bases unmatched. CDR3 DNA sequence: TGCGCCAGCAGCCTCCCCGTAGCGGGACGGGAGTTTGAGACCCAGTACTTC. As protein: CASSLPVAGREFETQYF.

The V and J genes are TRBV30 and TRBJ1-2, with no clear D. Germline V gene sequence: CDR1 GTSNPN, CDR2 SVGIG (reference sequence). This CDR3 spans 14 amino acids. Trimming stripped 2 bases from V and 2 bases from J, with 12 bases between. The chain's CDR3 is CAWSSFGGNYGYTF. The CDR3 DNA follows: TGTGCCTGGAGTAGTTTTGGTGGAAACTATGGCTACACCTTC.

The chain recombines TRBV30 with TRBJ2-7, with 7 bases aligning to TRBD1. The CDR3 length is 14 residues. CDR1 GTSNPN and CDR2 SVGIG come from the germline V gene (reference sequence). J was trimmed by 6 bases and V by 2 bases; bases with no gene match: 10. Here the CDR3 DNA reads TGTGCCTGGAGTCGAGGGGGCCGAGGGGGCGAGCAGTACTTC. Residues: CAWSRGGRGGEQYF. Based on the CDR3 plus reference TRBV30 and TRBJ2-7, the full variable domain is SQTIHQWPATLVQPVGSPLSLECTVEGTSNPNLYWYRQAAGRGLQLLFYSVGIGQISSEVPQNLSASRPQDRQFILSSKKLLLSDSGFYLCAWSRGGRGGEQYFGPGTRLTVT.

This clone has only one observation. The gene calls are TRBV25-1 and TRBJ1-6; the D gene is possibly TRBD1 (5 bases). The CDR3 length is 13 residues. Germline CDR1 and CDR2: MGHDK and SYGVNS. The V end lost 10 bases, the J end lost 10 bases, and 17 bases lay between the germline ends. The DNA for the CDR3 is TGTGCCACCAAGGCACCAGGGACCTCACCCCTCCACTTT. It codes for CATKAPGTSPLHF.